These 26 T cell receptor beta chains originate from one sample sequenced in a study of human T cells and chemical hapten exposure. As for time point: pre-sensitization, week 0. The sample's treatment: therapeutic diphenylcyclopropenone sensitization with weekly scalp DPC. TCRdb reanalysed the RACE reads using MiXCR and keeps one entry per CDR3 protein. The table has tens of thousands of distinct CDR3 sequences, 14% seen once. This specimen was whole blood, taken in connection with sensitization to the hapten diphenylcyclopropenone (DPC). The source of these receptors is a woman between 50 and 59 years old with alopecia areata. Some clones in this sample may be carry-over from other donors' samples.

The chain carries TRBV29-1 and TRBJ1-2; TRBD1 agrees at 9 bases. Trimming removed 6 bases from V and 3 bases from J; junction bases left unmatched: 2. Germline V CDR1 and CDR2: SQVTM, ANQGSEA. This CDR3 region has 12 residues. In nucleotides, the CDR3 is TGCAGCGTCTGGGACAGGGACTATGGCTACACCTTC. Translation gives CSVWDRDYGYTF.

This clonotype was found many times. The chain employs TRBV3-1 and TRBJ2-7; D perhaps matches TRBD1 (6 bases). The germline CDR1 and CDR2 sequences are LGHDT and YNNKEL (reference sequence). Trimming cost V 4 bases and J 3 bases, with 13 bases left between them. The CDR3 loop spans 14 amino acids. This chain's CDR3 is CASSPGDTNYEQYF. The CDR3 nucleotides read TGTGCCAGCAGCCCCGGGGACACTAACTACGAGCAGTACTTC.

The chain carries TRBV7-9 and TRBJ2-1; TRBD2 matches at 12 bases. This CDR3 spans 16 amino acids. CDR1 SEHNR and CDR2 FQNEAQ come from the germline V gene (reference sequence). V lost 4 bases to trimming and J lost 7 bases; unmatched junction nucleotides: 8. CDR3 sequence (DNA): TGTGCCAGCAGCTACCGGGCTAGCGGGAGGGGTAATGAGCAGTTCTTC. Protein sequence: CASSYRASGRGNEQFF.

The chain joins TRBV6-5 to TRBJ2-7; 7 bases map to TRBD2. After removal of 4 bases from V and 3 bases from J, the junction contained 6 bases not matched to a gene. The CDR3 extends over 14 amino acids. CDR1 is MNHEY and CDR2 is SVGAGI in the germline V gene. CDR3 nucleotides: TGTGCCAGCAGTTTTGGGGGGGATCTCTACGAGCAGTACTTC. Translated, it gives CASSFGGDLYEQYF.

This chain joins TRBV7-9 and TRBJ1-1; D is ambiguous. The V gene lost 2 bases and the J gene lost 4 bases, with 8 bases spanning the gap. The CDR3 has 13 residues. Germline lookup yields CDR1 SEHNR and CDR2 FQNEAQ (reference sequence). CDR3 sequence: CASSLYDTTEAFF. CDR3 nucleotide sequence: TGTGCCAGCAGCTTATATGATACCACTGAAGCTTTCTTT.

The V call is TRBV20-1, the J call TRBJ2-1, with D maybe TRBD1 (6 bases). V lost 6 bases to trimming and J lost 7 bases, with 22 bases between them. The germline gives CDR1 DFQATT, CDR2 SNEGSKA (reference sequence). This CDR3 is 15 amino acids long. The CDR3 DNA is TGCAGTGCCAGGTCGGGCGGAAACAGGGAGAATGAGCAGTTCTTC. Amino acids: CSARSGGNRENEQFF.

This clonotype was counted a few times. The V and J genes are TRBV20-1 and TRBJ2-5; D remains unclear. V was trimmed by 4 bases and J by 5 bases, leaving 8 bases between them. The germline V gene encodes CDR1 DFQATT and CDR2 SNEGSKA (reference sequence). CDR3 length: 11 amino acids. DNA of the CDR3: TGCAGTGCTAAATCTGGCGAGACCCAGTACTTC. Translating gives CSAKSGETQYF.

This clonotype was detected a few times. This chain links TRBV18 with TRBJ2-1, with D possibly being TRBD2 (6 bases). There are 16 residues in the CDR3. The V gene lost 1 base and the J gene lost 3 bases, with 13 bases spanning the gap. Germline CDR1 is KGHSH and CDR2 is LQKENI. The DNA for the CDR3 is TGTGCCAGCTCACCACGGGGGGACCAGCGCTACAATGAGCAGTTCTTC. This encodes CASSPRGDQRYNEQFF.

This clonotype was picked up many times. This chain connects TRBV5-4 to TRBJ1-6; D may be TRBD1 (5 bases). This CDR3 is built from 15 residues. Germline V gene sequence: CDR1 SGHNT, CDR2 YYREEE (reference sequence). Trimming shortened V by 0 bases and J by 7 bases, and 11 bases separated the two germline ends. The CDR3 nucleotides are TGTGCCAGCAGCTTGGACAGGAGTTCAAATTCACCCCTCCACTTT. Protein product: CASSLDRSSNSPLHF.

This clonotype was found a few times. V and J are TRBV29-1 and TRBJ2-7; 11 bases map to TRBD2. Germline assignment: CDR1 SQVTM and CDR2 ANQGSEA. Trimming at V came to 3 bases and at J to 0 bases, leaving 1 base not matched to a gene. CDR3 length equals 14 residues. Here the CDR3 reads CSVDTSGSSYEQYF. The CDR3 nucleotides are TGCAGCGTTGACACTAGCGGGAGCTCCTACGAGCAGTACTTC.

In this sample, this clonotype turned up a few times. The rearrangement links TRBV6-1 to TRBJ2-3; the match to TRBD1 covers 9 bases. The germline gives CDR1 MNHNS, CDR2 SASEGT. This CDR3 is built from 16 residues. V shed 4 bases and J 4 bases; nucleotides not matched to a gene: 9. CDR3 in DNA: TGTGCCAGCAGTGTACAAACAGGGGGCGCGGCAGATACGCAGTATTTT. Translation gives CASSVQTGGAADTQYF.

The V and J genes are TRBV7-7 and TRBJ2-4; TRBD2 aligns across 12 bases. The V gene end was trimmed by 4 bases and the J gene end by 0 bases; junction bases not matched to a gene: 13. The germline V gene encodes CDR1 SSHAT and CDR2 FNYEAQ (reference sequence). This CDR3 is 20 amino acids long. The CDR3 region is CASSSRLAGVHYKAKNIQYF. The CDR3 bases are TGTGCCAGCAGCTCGAGACTAGCGGGAGTGCACTACAAAGCCAAAAACATTCAGTACTTC. Full variable domain (rest looked up from reference TRBV7-7 and TRBJ2-4): GAGVSQSPRYKVTKRGQDVTLRCDPISSHATLYWYQQALGQGPEFLTYFNYEAQPDKSGLPSDRFSAERPEGSISTLTIQRTEQRDSAMYRCASSSRLAGVHYKAKNIQYFGAGTRLSVL.

This clonotype was observed at least ten times. V and J are TRBV5-4 and TRBJ2-5; D may be TRBD1 (7 bases). Germline CDR1 and CDR2: SGHNT and YYREEE (reference sequence). The ends were cut back, 3 bases at V and 4 bases at J, with 19 bases in the middle. CDR3 size: 16 residues. CDR3 sequence: CASSSGDRNIGETQYF. In DNA, the CDR3 is TGTGCCAGCAGCTCGGGGGACAGAAACATCGGAGAGACCCAGTACTTC.

This clonotype appeared a few times. The rearrangement joins TRBV2 to TRBJ2-1; 8 nucleotides match TRBD1. The V gene end was trimmed by 6 bases and the J gene end by 8 bases; junction bases not matched to a gene: 9. Germline CDR1 SNHLY, CDR2 FYNNEI. This CDR3 contains 14 residues. Here the CDR3 DNA reads TGTGCCAGCAGCCGGGACAGGAATTCAGATGAGCAGTTCTTC. Translation gives CASSRDRNSDEQFF. Full variable domain (outside the CDR3, taken from reference TRBV2 and TRBJ2-1): EPEVTQTPSHQVTQMGQEVILRCVPISNHLYFYWYRQILGQKVEFLVSFYNNEISEKSEIFDDQFSVERPDGSNFTLKIRSTKLEDSAMYFCASSRDRNSDEQFFGPGTRLTVL.

This clonotype was detected many times. The V call is TRBV5-1, the J call TRBJ2-2, with TRBD2 matching over 7 bases. The length of the CDR3 is 15 residues. V gave up 4 bases and J gave up 5 bases; unmatched junction bases: 8. The germline V gene encodes CDR1 SGHRS and CDR2 YFSETQ. In DNA, the CDR3 is TGCGCCAGCAGCGCGATACTAGCGCTAACCGGGGAGCTGTTTTTT. Protein sequence: CASSAILALTGELFF.

This clonotype has only a few counts. CDR3 nucleotide sequence: TGTGCCAGCAGTAGGAGCTCCTATAATTCACCCCTCCACTTT. This gives the protein CASSRSSYNSPLHF. The chain links TRBV2 to TRBJ1-6; D gene unclear. Trimming removed 5 bases from V and 0 bases from J, with 5 bases in between. This CDR3 contains 14 residues. CDR1 SNHLY and CDR2 FYNNEI come from the germline V gene.

The chain joins TRBV11-2 to TRBJ2-2, with TRBD1 as a possible D gene (5 bases). V lost 5 bases, J lost 5 bases, and 12 bases lay in between. Looked up from germline, CDR1 is SGHAT and CDR2 is FQNNGV. The CDR3 spans 14 residues. CDR3: CASSARQRTGELFF. The CDR3 region has the DNA TGTGCCAGCAGCGCCCGACAGAGGACCGGGGAGCTGTTTTTT.

The chain combines TRBV7-2 with TRBJ2-5, with TRBD2 matching 7 bases. Germline CDR1 is SGHTA and CDR2 is FQGNSA. After removal of 1 base from V and 3 bases from J, the junction contained 8 bases not matched to a gene. The CDR3 extends over 16 amino acids. The CDR3 DNA follows: TGTGCCAGCAGCTTAGTCGGGACTAACAAGGAAGAGACCCAGTACTTC. Its protein product is CASSLVGTNKEETQYF. Drawing the rest from reference TRBV7-2 and TRBJ2-5, the complete variable domain is GAGVSQSPSNKVTEKGKDVELRCDPISGHTALYWYRQSLGQGLEFLIYFQGNSAPDKSGLPSDRFSAERTGGSVSTLTIQRTQQEDSAVYLCASSLVGTNKEETQYFGPGTRLLVL.

Only a few counts were recorded for this clonotype. Compared with germline, one end of the junction differs, possibly owing to a read error. This chain joins TRBV20-1 and TRBJ2-7, with 12 bases fitting TRBD1. From germline, CDR1 is DFQATT and CDR2 SNEGSKA (reference sequence). The CDR3 has 14 amino acids. The CDR3 reads CSARSGQGAYEQYF. CDR3 coding DNA: TGCAGTGCTAGATCGGGACAGGGGGCCTATGAGCAGTACTTC.

The chain has TRBV5-1 and TRBJ2-5; 7 nucleotides match TRBD1. This CDR3 region has 15 residues. Germline V gene data show CDR1 as SGHRS and CDR2 as YFSETQ. Trimming removed 1 base from V and 2 bases from J; junction bases left unmatched: 5. In DNA form, the CDR3 reads TGCGCCAGCAGCTTGAGGGACAGCGGACAAGAGACCCAGTACTTC. Translation: CASSLRDSGQETQYF.

The chain carries TRBV4-1 and TRBJ1-3; tentative D call: TRBD1 (6 bases). Germline V gene sequence: CDR1 MGHRA, CDR2 YSYEKL. The germline V and J ends were trimmed by 1 base and 9 bases, with 10 bases remaining between them. The CDR3 covers 13 residues. The DNA for the CDR3 is TGCGCCAGCAGCCAAGGGGGGACAACCACCATATATTTT. This encodes CASSQGGTTTIYF.

This clonotype was seen a few times. V and J are TRBV28 and TRBJ2-2, with TRBD2 identical over 13 bases. Trimming at V came to 4 bases and at J to 0 bases, leaving 5 bases not matched to a gene. The CDR3 is 18 amino acids. CDR1 is MDHEN, CDR2 SYDVKM, per germline. The DNA of the CDR3 is TGTGCCAGCAGTTCTCCGGGACTAGCGGGAACGAACACCGGGGAGCTGTTTTTT. Protein: CASSSPGLAGTNTGELFF.

The chain combines TRBV27 with TRBJ1-5; D is undetermined. V lost 3 bases, J lost 7 bases, and 13 bases lay in between. CDR1 is MNHEY, CDR2 SMNVEV, per germline (reference sequence). The CDR3 runs to 14 residues. The CDR3 region has the DNA TGTGCCAGCAGTTTTAGCCCCGGGGAGCAGCCCCAGCATTTT. Translating gives CASSFSPGEQPQHF.

Only a few counts were recorded for this clonotype. The gene calls are TRBV7-2 and TRBJ1-3; 11 nucleotides agree with TRBD1. The CDR3 totals 17 residues. Trimming cost V 1 base and J 2 bases; bases outside gene matches: 4. Germline V gene lookup returns CDR1 SGHTA and CDR2 FQGNSA. CDR3 amino acids: CASSLEGQGGTGNTIYF. CDR3 DNA: TGTGCCAGCAGCTTAGAGGGACAGGGGGGAACTGGAAACACCATATATTTT.

The chain joins TRBV6-1 to TRBJ1-5, with D unresolved. Trimming cost V 8 bases and J 0 bases, with 11 bases left between them. Germline CDR1 MNHNS, CDR2 SASEGT. The CDR3 contains 14 residues. In DNA, the CDR3 is TGTGCCAGCGTTGGGCAGTTTAGCAATCAGCCCCAGCATTTT. It specifies CASVGQFSNQPQHF.

This clonotype turned up a few times. The V and J genes are TRBV3-1 and TRBJ1-1; the D gene is possibly TRBD1 (5 bases). This CDR3 has 14 amino acids. The germline CDR1 and CDR2 sequences are LGHDT and YNNKEL (reference sequence). V lost 1 base and J lost 1, with 7 bases in between. The CDR3 spells CASSQVRGNTEAFF. CDR3 nucleotides: TGTGCCAGCAGCCAAGTTAGGGGGAACACTGAAGCTTTCTTT.